This TCR beta chain comes out of a study of blood T cell repertoires in COVID-19 (dated by TCRdb to 2020 to 2022). In the study overall: Collaborator samples came from the United States, Italy and Spain and covered acute and convalescent phases of COVID-19. The prospective study material was composed of cDNA or gDNA derived from T cells, B-cell-depleted T cells, or PBMCs. Subjects who had been exposed to COVID-19, were actively infected with it, or had recovered from it provided the deeply sampled blood TCRbeta repertoires that made up the dataset. A freely available public database, intended as a resource for researchers studying the immune response to SARS-CoV-2, is where the repertoires were released. Samples came from the ongoing ImmuneRACE study (first 160 participants) plus 1,254 subjects from 6 global collaborators. The sample metadata nearly always contained a de-identified subject ID, COVID-19 status, age in years and sex. HLA class I and class II types, where available, came from metadata supplied by the sample provider rather than from assay-based typing.

The collaborating institutions used their own protocols to collect whole blood in K2EDTA tubes. For TCRbeta analysis, collaborators shipped samples as frozen whole blood, isolated PBMCs, or DNA extracted from either of those sample types. In the case of this clone: Its antigen is not yet known. Base qualities are not at hand, and no much larger clone is one base apart.

What the research found in general, with its limitations: The amount of clinical and demographic metadata varied by source and participant and was provided uncurated.

TCRbeta CDR3 regions were amplified from genomic DNA using the immunoSEQ Assay, a bias-controlled multiplex PCR. In the original analysis: Within the assay, amplification of reference gene primers was used to estimate how many nucleated cells each sample contained. To quantify the absolute abundance of each unique TCRbeta CDR3 rearrangement, sequence reads were collapsed and filtered. For each sample, productive Simpson clonality was calculated as the square root of Simpson's diversity index over productive rearrangements. Drawn from immuneACCESS, this table holds only the in-frame rearrangements with V and J called that TCRdb kept. Clones are partly lost; checked studies trace under half to an unresolved V gene and leave the rest unexplained. V, J and clone size reflect that table, while D and trimming were determined from the DNA. The sample table holds under 250,000 clones, of which around four fifths were seen once. The ten largest account for around 26% of the sample.

The CDR3 runs 14 residues from the cysteine to the phenylalanine. Of all the DNA, just the CDR3 is kept, 42 bases in frame from base 1. The germline V gene provides CDR1 SGDLS and CDR2 YYNGEE. The V and J ends are trimmed by 4 bases and 0 bases, leaving 9 bases between them. Sample: peripheral blood. This chain is built from TRBV9 and TRBJ2-3; perhaps TRBD2 is the D gene, with 6 bases matching. This TCR derives from a man between 35 and 55 years old with acute or convalescent COVID-19. The CDR3 reads as follows: CASSSGVSTDTQYF. The DNA sequence is as follows: TGTGCCAGCAGCTCGGGGGTTAGCACAGATACGCAGTATTTT.